A single sample is the source of the 2 T cell receptor beta chains below, sequenced in a study of T cell responses to AZD1222 COVID-19 vaccine. This table comes from immunoSEQ multiplex PCR, and its TCRdb copy is limited to in-frame clones, with some not included. The sample contains about 120,000 clones, roughly 91% of which appear only once. The sample was peripheral blood, taken 28 days after the second AZD1222 dose. Source of these receptors: an adult who received the AZD1222 COVID-19 vaccine.

The V gene is TRBV10-3, the J gene TRBJ2-3; the match to TRBD2 covers 10 bases. Germline CDR1 reads ENHRY; CDR2 reads SYGVKD. This CDR3 spans 15 amino acids. V trimming: 6 bases; J trimming: 4 bases; junction bases outside the gene matches: 7. CDR3: CAIRANSGRSDTQYF. In DNA, the CDR3 is TGTGCCATCAGGGCGAATAGCGGGAGGTCAGATACGCAGTATTTT.

This clone has just one count. The CDR3 DNA sequence: TGTGCCAGCAGTGGAGCCGGGACAGATATGAACACTGAAGCTTTCTTT. It translates to CASSGAGTDMNTEAFF. The V and J genes are TRBV6-2 or TRBV6-3 and TRBJ1-1; 7 bases agree with TRBD1. The CDR3 sequence is 16 residues long. Germline V gives CDR1 MNHEY, CDR2 SVGEGT. J gave up 0 bases and V 5 bases, and 9 bases lay outside the gene matches.